This T cell receptor beta chain appears in the sequencing data of a study of regulatory T cells in long-lasting Graves disease. Study-level information: Freshly diagnosed Graves' patients had used antithyroid drugs for under 3 months. Study-wide results and limits: Among persistent patients, a larger number of public clonotypes were shared (roughly 2,900) than among newly diagnosed patients (about 970).

In building TCR beta libraries, iRepertoire HTBI primers were used together with Arm-PCR of CDR3 regions. From the multiplex PCR reads, TCRdb called clonotypes with MiXCR, one entry per CDR3 protein. This table holds some 340,000 distinct CDR3 sequences, roughly 10% found once. This clonotype appeared many times. The antigen remains undetermined. Regarding time point: newly diagnosed GD, antithyroid drugs for less than 3 months. The TCR library was made from RNA extracted from PBMCs. The patient group derived from an endocrinology department in Xi'an, China. Trimming removed 0 bases at V and 6 bases at J, with 9 bases between. The germline gives CDR1 DFQATT, CDR2 SNEGSKA (reference sequence). CDR3 length equals 12 residues. The sample was also reused in another study, on T cells in Graves' hyperthyroidism and ophthalmopathy. That study reports: TCR CDR3 regions were first amplified by RT-PCR with HTBI primers.

The sequencing used peripheral blood mononuclear cells (PBMCs), collected at new diagnosis, from a patient treated with antithyroid drugs. The source of this sequence is a woman younger than 30 with Graves disease. V usage is TRBV20-1 and J usage is TRBJ2-7; D is uncertain. The CDR3 protein is CSARDDLSEQYF. The CDR3 DNA sequence: TGCAGTGCTAGAGATGATCTGAGCGAGCAGTACTTC.